The 28 T cell receptor beta chains reported below all come from one sample, sequenced in a study of blood T cells in healthy people across ages. For the second PCR, which ran for about 6 to 12 cycles, a sample-barcoded 5' primer and a J-beta primer mix were used. MiXCR was run by TCRdb on the 5' RACE reads, yielding one entry per CDR3 protein. The table lists roughly 800,000 distinct CDR3 sequences, roughly 53% of them singletons, with under 50% in the top ten. Sequenced material: blood. The receptors come from a man older than 75 in good health.

V and J are TRBV3-1 and TRBJ1-2; D possibly corresponds to TRBD1 (6 bases). The CDR3 consists of 14 residues. The germline CDR1 and CDR2 sequences are LGHDT and YNNKEL (reference sequence). Trimming removed 3 bases at V and 6 bases at J, with 14 bases between. The CDR3 bases are TGTGCCAGCAGCCACACCACAGGGTTCCATGGCTACACCTTC. Translation: CASSHTTGFHGYTF.

The V and J genes are TRBV4-1 and TRBJ1-3; no clear D gene. CDR3 length: 15 residues. V lost 4 bases, J lost 3 bases, and 13 bases lay in between. Germline V gene sequence: CDR1 MGHRA, CDR2 YSYEKL. The CDR3 region is CASSPARIRGNTIYF. The CDR3 coding sequence is TGCGCCAGCAGCCCAGCAAGGATTCGTGGAAACACCATATATTTT.

This chain's CDR3 is CSVGSPATGELFF. CDR3 coding DNA: TGCAGCGTTGGGTCCCCGGCCACCGGGGAGCTGTTTTTT. The rearrangement joins TRBV29-1 to TRBJ2-2; no clear D. The V gene lost 4 bases and the J gene lost 4 bases, with 10 bases spanning the gap. CDR3 length: 13 amino acids. Germline V CDR1 and CDR2: SQVTM, ANQGSEA.

The rearrangement joins TRBV25-1 to TRBJ2-5; weak D call: TRBD1 (6 bases). Trimming took off 2 bases at V and 11 bases at J, with 21 bases between the two ends. This CDR3 is built from 15 residues. Germline V CDR1 and CDR2: MGHDK, SYGVNS. The CDR3 reads CASSEDGHPAGEQYF. For the CDR3, the DNA is TGTGCCAGCAGTGAAGACGGACACCCGGCAGGGGAGCAGTACTTC.

This clonotype was found many times. The chain recombines TRBV29-1 with TRBJ2-1; 7 bases are a match to TRBD1. Germline lookup yields CDR1 SQVTM and CDR2 ANQGSEA. This CDR3 region has 13 residues. Unmatched junction bases numbered 7, after V lost 8 bases and J lost 3 bases. The CDR3 here is CSSRDRDYNEQFF. The DNA of the CDR3 is TGCAGCAGCCGGGACAGAGACTACAATGAGCAGTTCTTC.

The genes are TRBV28 and TRBJ2-7; TRBD1 matches 8 bases. Germline lookup yields CDR1 MDHEN and CDR2 SYDVKM. Trimming took 6 bases from V and 9 from J; bases not matched to a gene: 13. The CDR3 extends over 14 amino acids. Written as DNA, the CDR3 is TGTGCCAGCAGCCAGACAGGGGATGGTAGGGGGCAGTACTTC. This encodes CASSQTGDGRGQYF.

The chain uses TRBV24-1 and TRBJ2-7; weak D call: TRBD2 (6 bases). Looked up from germline, CDR1 is KGHDR and CDR2 is SFDVKD. V was shortened by 0 bases and J by 5 bases, with 22 bases between the two germline ends. The CDR3 runs to 18 residues. CDR3 residues: CATSDLTRRRDADHEQYF. The CDR3 DNA reads as TGTGCCACCAGTGATTTGACCCGACGGAGGGACGCTGACCACGAGCAGTACTTC.

This clonotype has a handful of counts. The chain carries TRBV12-5 and TRBJ1-1, with 8 nucleotides matching TRBD1. This CDR3 is built from 14 residues. With 6 bases clipped from V and 2 bases from J, the junction kept 5 bases outside the gene matches. Germline V gene data show CDR1 as LGHNT and CDR2 as FRNRAP. The CDR3 bases are TGTGCTAGTGGGCGCGGGACAGGTAACACTGAAGCTTTCTTT. As protein: CASGRGTGNTEAFF.

The V gene is TRBV18, the J gene TRBJ2-4; 9 bases fit TRBD2. The closer fit of TRBJ2-7 to the DNA end suggests the J call may be wrong. Germline V lookup: CDR1 KGHSH, CDR2 LQKENI. The CDR3 extends over 15 amino acids. This CDR3 reads CASSAQAGGVYEQYF. The CDR3 DNA follows: TGTGCCAGCTCGGCTCAAGCGGGAGGTGTCTACGAGCAGTACTTC.

V usage is TRBV28 and J usage is TRBJ2-7, with D perhaps TRBD1 (6 bases). The germline CDR1 and CDR2 sequences are MDHEN and SYDVKM. The CDR3 loop spans 14 amino acids. V was shortened by 5 bases and J by 2 bases, with 13 bases between the two germline ends. The CDR3 DNA follows: TGTGCCAGCAGTCCGGAAGGGGGAACCTACGAGCAGTACTTC. This gives the protein CASSPEGGTYEQYF.

This clonotype was observed a few times. One base away lies a much larger clone, so this may be a sequencing read error. The V and J genes are TRBV28 and TRBJ1-1; D is possibly TRBD1 (5 bases). Per the germline V gene, CDR1 is MDHEN and CDR2 is SYDVKM. The V end was cut by 5 bases, the J end by 3 bases, with 13 bases between. CDR3 length: 14 amino acids. CDR3 loop: CASSVATGHTEAFF. CDR3 nucleotide sequence: TGTGCCAGCAGTGTGGCCACGGGGCACACTGAAGCTTTCTTT.

V gene TRBV14 combines with J gene TRBJ2-4; the D gene is possibly TRBD2 (5 bases). The CDR3 spans 16 residues. CDR1 SGHDN and CDR2 FVKESK come from the germline V gene. V was trimmed by 0 bases and J by 1 base, leaving 10 bases between them. This CDR3 reads CASSQDLGEAKNIQYF. The CDR3 bases are TGTGCCAGCAGCCAAGATCTCGGGGAGGCCAAAAACATTCAGTACTTC.

V gene TRBV5-1 combines with J gene TRBJ1-3; possible D gene TRBD1, 6 bases. V gave up 4 bases and J gave up 2 bases, with 16 bases separating them. The CDR3 spans 16 residues. CDR1 is SGHRS and CDR2 is YFSETQ in the germline V gene. CDR3 nucleotide sequence: TGCGCCAGCAGCATACAACCCACAGGGACTGGAAACACCATATATTTT. Its protein is CASSIQPTGTGNTIYF.

This sequence joins TRBV5-1 and TRBJ2-6; D perhaps matches TRBD1 (5 bases). The germline V gene has CDR1 SGHRS and CDR2 YFSETQ. The CDR3 totals 18 residues. V lost 4 bases, J lost 0 bases, and 17 bases lay in between. The CDR3 DNA reads TGCGCCAGCAGCAGGACCCAGGGTGCCTCCTCTGGGGCCAACGTCCTGACTTTC. Translation: CASSRTQGASSGANVLTF.

V and J are TRBV7-9 and TRBJ1-2; D remains ambiguous. The ends were cut back, 5 bases at V and 2 bases at J, with 12 bases in the middle. Germline loops: CDR1 SEHNR, CDR2 FQNEAQ (reference sequence). The CDR3 has 14 amino acids. CDR3 sequence: CASSRTDNNYGYTF. The DNA for the CDR3 is TGTGCCAGCAGCCGAACTGACAACAACTATGGCTACACCTTC.

This clonotype was detected once. The chain couples TRBV5-1 to TRBJ2-5; 7 bases align to TRBD1. The DNA end favors TRBJ2-7, so the J call may be wrong. Per the germline V gene, CDR1 is SGHRS and CDR2 is YFSETQ. The CDR3 totals 14 residues. Written as DNA, the CDR3 is TGCGCCAGCAGCGTGGGACAGTTTTCCCACGAGCAGTACTTC. Amino acid sequence: CASSVGQFSHEQYF.

The chain recombines TRBV29-1 with TRBJ1-1, with D tentatively TRBD1 (5 bases). V dropped 1 base and J dropped 7 bases, with 10 bases sitting between them. Per the germline V gene, CDR1 is SQVTM and CDR2 is ANQGSEA. The CDR3 extends over 12 amino acids. The DNA for the CDR3 is TGCAGCGTTGAAGGGGGCTGGCATGAAGCTTTCTTT. It specifies CSVEGGWHEAFF.

This chain links TRBV20-1 with TRBJ2-1; D not resolved. From germline, CDR1 is DFQATT and CDR2 SNEGSKA (reference sequence). The CDR3 totals 13 residues. V was cut by 4 bases and J by 7 bases, with 14 bases left in between. CDR3 nucleotides: TGCAGTGCTACAAGGAGATCCGGAAATGAGCAGTTCTTC. Translating it yields CSATRRSGNEQFF.

This clonotype was seen a few times. V and J are TRBV3-1 and TRBJ1-2; D might be TRBD1 (6 bases). In germline, CDR1 is LGHDT, CDR2 YNNKEL (reference sequence). The CDR3 contains 15 residues. The V end was cut by 7 bases, the J end by 7 bases, with 22 bases between. CDR3 residues: CASNEGVTHSGGYTF. In nucleotides, the CDR3 is TGTGCCAGCAACGAGGGGGTTACCCATTCTGGTGGCTACACCTTC.

This clonotype was recorded at least ten times. The J gene is TRBJ2-1, the V gene TRBV7-2; weak D call: TRBD2 (6 bases). V lost 5 bases and J lost 2, with 13 bases in between. This CDR3 is built from 15 residues. Germline CDR1 is SGHTA and CDR2 is FQGNSA. The CDR3 bases are TGTGCCAGCAGCCCCCGGGGGTTAGCCTACAATGAGCAGTTCTTC. Its translation is CASSPRGLAYNEQFF. Drawing the rest from reference TRBV7-2 and TRBJ2-1, the complete variable domain is GAGVSQSPSNKVTEKGKDVELRCDPISGHTALYWYRQSLGQGLEFLIYFQGNSAPDKSGLPSDRFSAERTGGSVSTLTIQRTQQEDSAVYLCASSPRGLAYNEQFFGPGTRLTVL.

The rearrangement uses TRBV28 and TRBJ1-1; D ambiguous. CDR1 and CDR2 from the germline V gene are MDHEN and SYDVKM. The CDR3 spans 14 residues. V gave up 6 bases and J gave up 4 bases, with 15 bases separating them. The CDR3 loop is CASSGGGKITEAFF. CDR3 in DNA: TGTGCCAGCAGCGGAGGCGGGAAGATCACTGAAGCTTTCTTT.

The chain joins TRBV6-7 to TRBJ1-2; 8 positions agree with TRBD1. TRBV6-7 is reported as an ORF; its role is uncertain. The CDR3 has 16 residues. Trimming cost V 0 bases and J 5 bases; bases outside gene matches: 8. In DNA, the CDR3 is TGTGCCAGCAGTTACTCTTCAGGGGGCAAAGGGTATGGCTACACCTTC. Its translation: CASSYSSGGKGYGYTF.

The chain uses TRBV9 and TRBJ2-5; 8 positions agree with TRBD1. The J call may be incorrect, as the DNA end agrees better with TRBJ2-7. This CDR3 region has 12 residues. Germline values: CDR1 SGDLS, CDR2 YYNGEE. In nucleotides, the CDR3 is TGTGCCAGCAGCGCAGACAGGGGCGAGCAGTACTTC. Its protein product is CASSADRGEQYF.

The chain is built from TRBV6-2 or TRBV6-3 and TRBJ2-1; 11 nucleotides line up with TRBD1. V shed 0 bases and J 6 bases; nucleotides not matched to a gene: 4. Germline CDR1 is MNHEY and CDR2 is SVGEGT. The CDR3 loop spans 16 amino acids. The CDR3 region is CASSYSGQGAPNEQFF. CDR3 bases: TGTGCCAGCAGTTACTCCGGACAGGGGGCGCCCAATGAGCAGTTCTTC.

The chain joins TRBV5-1 to TRBJ2-3; 9 bases fit TRBD2. The length of the CDR3 is 16 residues. The V gene's germline CDR1 is SGHRS and CDR2 YFSETQ. V was clipped by 0 bases and J by 5 bases; unmatched bases: 7. The CDR3 sequence: CASSLDGSGSGDTQYF. CDR3 sequence (DNA): TGCGCCAGCAGCTTGGACGGTAGCGGGAGTGGAGATACGCAGTATTTT.

The chain carries TRBV6-6 and TRBJ2-1, with 7 positions matching TRBD2. Trimming removed 6 bases from V and 2 bases from J; junction bases left unmatched: 10. The germline CDR1 and CDR2 sequences are MNHNY and SVGAGI (reference sequence). The CDR3 runs to 16 residues. The CDR3 sequence is CASRDGRYPTYNEQFF. The CDR3 DNA reads TGTGCCAGCAGAGACGGGAGGTATCCGACCTACAATGAGCAGTTCTTC.

Notes on this clonotype: One junction end disagrees with the germline gene, perhaps due to a read error. The gene calls are TRBV5-1 and TRBJ2-1; no clear D. Germline loops: CDR1 SGHRS, CDR2 YFSETQ. The CDR3 is made up of 15 amino acids. The CDR3: CASSLEGQPPYEQFF. The DNA for the CDR3 is TGCGCCAGTAGCTTGGAAGGGCAGCCTCCCTACGAGCAGTTCTTC.

V and J are TRBV7-9 and TRBJ2-7; 7 positions agree with TRBD2. The V gene's germline CDR1 is SEHNR and CDR2 FQNEAQ (reference sequence). CDR3 length: 15 amino acids. The V gene end was trimmed by 5 bases and the J gene end by 3 bases; junction bases not matched to a gene: 10. In nucleotides, the CDR3 is TGTGCCAGCAGCCCGACCGGGGGGTATAGCTACGAGCAGTACTTC. Translation gives CASSPTGGYSYEQYF.